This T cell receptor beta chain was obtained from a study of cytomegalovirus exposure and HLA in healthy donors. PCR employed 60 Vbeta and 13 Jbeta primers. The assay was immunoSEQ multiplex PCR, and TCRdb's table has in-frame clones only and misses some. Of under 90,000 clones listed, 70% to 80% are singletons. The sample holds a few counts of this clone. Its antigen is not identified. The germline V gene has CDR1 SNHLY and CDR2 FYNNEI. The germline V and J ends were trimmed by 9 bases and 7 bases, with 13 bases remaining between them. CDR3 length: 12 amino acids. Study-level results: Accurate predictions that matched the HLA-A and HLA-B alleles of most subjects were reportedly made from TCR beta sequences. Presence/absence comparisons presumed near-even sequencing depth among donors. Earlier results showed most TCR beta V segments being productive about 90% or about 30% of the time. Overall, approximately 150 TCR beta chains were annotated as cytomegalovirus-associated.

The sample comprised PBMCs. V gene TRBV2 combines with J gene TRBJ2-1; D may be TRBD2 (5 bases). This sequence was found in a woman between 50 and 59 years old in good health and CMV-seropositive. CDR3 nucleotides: TGTGCCAGTTGGGCGGGCGGGAATGAGCAGTTCTTC. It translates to CASWAGGNEQFF.